The 8 T cell receptor beta chains reported below all come from one sample, sequenced in a study of blood T cell repertoires in COVID-19. TCRdb's table, derived via immunoSEQ multiplex PCR, lists solely in-frame clones and lacks some. Of 350,000 or so clones listed, 65% to 90% are singletons. Sequencing was done on a sample of PBMCs or T cells enriched from blood (not recorded which). The receptors shown here come from a woman between 40 and 55 years old with acute COVID-19.

The rearrangement links TRBV5-1 to TRBJ1-1, with a weak D call TRBD1 (6 bases). This CDR3 contains 14 residues. Trimming took off 5 bases at V and 4 bases at J, with 15 bases between the two ends. Per germline, CDR1 SGHRS and CDR2 YFSETQ. CDR3: CASRGTTSGTEAFF. The CDR3 nucleotides are TGCGCCAGCAGGGGGACAACGTCGGGCACTGAAGCTTTCTTT.

V gene TRBV7-2 combines with J gene TRBJ2-1, with 8 positions matching TRBD2. Losses at the gene ends were 2 bases for V and 3 bases for J; bases not matched to a gene: 12. Germline V gives CDR1 SGHTA, CDR2 FQGNSA. The CDR3 spans 18 residues. CDR3: CASSLPRRGSGDYNEQFF. CDR3 DNA: TGTGCCAGCAGCTTACCTCGGCGGGGTAGCGGGGACTACAATGAGCAGTTCTTC.

The V call is TRBV11-1, the J call TRBJ2-7; 7 bases fit TRBD1. Trimming at V came to 2 bases and at J to 1 base, leaving 5 bases not matched to a gene. The CDR3 runs 15 residues. CDR1 and CDR2 from the germline V gene are SGHAT and FQDESV (reference sequence). This chain's CDR3 is CASSLRTGFSYEQYF. The CDR3 DNA sequence: TGTGCCAGCAGCTTAAGGACAGGTTTTTCCTACGAGCAGTACTTC.

The chain recombines TRBV6-6 with TRBJ2-5, with a possible D match to TRBD1 (5 bases). Looked up from germline, CDR1 is MNHNY and CDR2 is SVGAGI (reference sequence). V lost 5 bases and J 1 base, leaving 8 bases between the germline ends. This CDR3 region has 13 residues. The CDR3 coding sequence is TGTGCCAGCAGTGGACAACCCCAAGAGACCCAGTACTTC. Its translation: CASSGQPQETQYF.

V gene TRBV19 combines with J gene TRBJ2-2; possible D gene TRBD1, 6 bases. The CDR3 runs 13 residues. Germline CDR1 LNHDA, CDR2 SQIVND (reference sequence). The V end was cut by 10 bases, the J end by 5 bases, with 14 bases between. The CDR3 sequence is CATRNQGTGELFF. CDR3 coding DNA: TGTGCCACCCGAAACCAGGGGACCGGGGAGCTGTTTTTT.

The gene calls are TRBV27 and TRBJ1-2; 7 positions match TRBD1. This CDR3 is 13 amino acids long. V lost 4 bases and J lost 5; bases outside the gene matches: 4. Germline CDR1 is MNHEY and CDR2 is SMNVEV (reference sequence). The CDR3 DNA is TGTGCCAGCAGTTCCCACAGGGGATATGGCTACACCTTC. Translated: CASSSHRGYGYTF.

The chain carries TRBV7-2 and TRBJ1-2; D not certain. Trimming removed 1 base from V and 5 bases from J, with 17 bases in between. The CDR3 covers 16 residues. Germline lookup yields CDR1 SGHTA and CDR2 FQGNSA. The CDR3 here is CASSLGANGGLYGYTF. CDR3 coding DNA: TGTGCCAGCAGCTTAGGGGCTAATGGAGGTCTTTATGGCTACACCTTC. Looking up the rest from reference TRBV7-2 and TRBJ1-2 gives the full variable domain: GAGVSQSPSNKVTEKGKDVELRCDPISGHTALYWYRQSLGQGLEFLIYFQGNSAPDKSGLPSDRFSAERTGGSVSTLTIQRTQQEDSAVYLCASSLGANGGLYGYTFGSGTRLTVV.

V and J are TRBV4-2 and TRBJ2-5, with 9 bases that match TRBD2. CDR1 LGHNA and CDR2 YNFKEQ come from the germline V gene. The CDR3 extends over 16 amino acids. V lost 1 base, J lost 3 bases, and 6 bases stayed unmatched. This CDR3 reads CASSQGLAGEEETQYF. The CDR3 region has the DNA TGTGCCAGCAGCCAAGGGTTAGCGGGAGAGGAAGAGACCCAGTACTTC.